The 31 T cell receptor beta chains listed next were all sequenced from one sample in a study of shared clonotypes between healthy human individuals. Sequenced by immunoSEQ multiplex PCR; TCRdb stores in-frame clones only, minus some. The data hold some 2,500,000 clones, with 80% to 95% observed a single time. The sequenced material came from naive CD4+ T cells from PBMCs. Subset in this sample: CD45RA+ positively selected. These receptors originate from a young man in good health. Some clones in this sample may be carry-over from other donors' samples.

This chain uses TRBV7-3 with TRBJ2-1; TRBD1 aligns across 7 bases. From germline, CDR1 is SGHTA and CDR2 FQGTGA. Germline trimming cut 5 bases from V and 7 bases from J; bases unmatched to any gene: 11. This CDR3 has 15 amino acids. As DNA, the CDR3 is TGTGCCAGCAGCGCCACCCGACAGGGCAGTAATGAGCAGTTCTTC. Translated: CASSATRQGSNEQFF.

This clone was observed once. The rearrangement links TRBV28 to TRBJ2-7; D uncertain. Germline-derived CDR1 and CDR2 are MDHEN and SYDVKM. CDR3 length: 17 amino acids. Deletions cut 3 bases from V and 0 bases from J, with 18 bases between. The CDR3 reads CASSFRTPSRSSYEQYF. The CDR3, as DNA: TGTGCCAGCAGTTTCAGGACCCCCTCCCGAAGCTCCTACGAGCAGTACTTC.

CDR3 region: CASSQDGQGEAFF. The CDR3 DNA is TGCGCCAGCAGCCAAGATGGGCAGGGTGAAGCTTTCTTT. The genes are TRBV4-1 and TRBJ1-1, with D possibly being TRBD1 (5 bases). Trimming removed 0 bases from V and 7 bases from J, with 9 bases in between. Germline values: CDR1 MGHRA, CDR2 YSYEKL. There are 13 residues in the CDR3.

The CDR3 spells CASTGRSGGGTDTQYF. The CDR3 nucleotides are TGCGCCAGCACCGGGAGGTCCGGAGGGGGCACAGATACGCAGTATTTT. The rearrangement uses TRBV5-1 and TRBJ2-3; TRBD2 agrees at 7 bases. Germline trimming cut 6 bases from V and 1 base from J; bases unmatched to any gene: 11. CDR1 is SGHRS and CDR2 is YFSETQ in the germline V gene. This CDR3 has 16 amino acids. The whole variable domain, filled in from reference TRBV5-1 and TRBJ2-3, reads KAGVTQTPRYLIKTRGQQVTLSCSPISGHRSVSWYQQTPGQGLQFLFEYFSETQRNKGNFPGRFSGRQFSNSRSEMNVSTLELGDSALYLCASTGRSGGGTDTQYFGPGTRLTVL.

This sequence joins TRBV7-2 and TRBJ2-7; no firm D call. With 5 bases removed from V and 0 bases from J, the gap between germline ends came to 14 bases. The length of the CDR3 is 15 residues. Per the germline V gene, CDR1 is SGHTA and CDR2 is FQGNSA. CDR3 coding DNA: TGTGCCAGCAGCCCGCCCGTTTATTCCTCCTACGAGCAGTACTTC. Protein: CASSPPVYSSYEQYF.

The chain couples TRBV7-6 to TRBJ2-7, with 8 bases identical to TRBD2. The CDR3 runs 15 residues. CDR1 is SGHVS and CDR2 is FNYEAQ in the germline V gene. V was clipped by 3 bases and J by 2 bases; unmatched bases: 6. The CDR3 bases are TGTGCCAGCAGCTTCGGGACTAGTAGGACCTACGAGCAGTACTTC. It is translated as CASSFGTSRTYEQYF.

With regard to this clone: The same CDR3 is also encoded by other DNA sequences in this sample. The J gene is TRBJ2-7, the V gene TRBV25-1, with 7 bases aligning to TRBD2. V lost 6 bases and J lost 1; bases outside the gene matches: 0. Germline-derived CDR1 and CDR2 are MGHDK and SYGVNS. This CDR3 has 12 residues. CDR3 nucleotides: TGTGCCAGCAGGGGAGGGTCCTACGAGCAGTACTTC. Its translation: CASRGGSYEQYF.

The CDR3 DNA reads as TGTGCCAGCAGTTTATCGTTAGGGACTAGCGGGAGTCTGGTTTTCGGGCAGTACTTC. It specifies CASSLSLGTSGSLVFGQYF. The gene calls are TRBV27 and TRBJ2-7; 14 bases match TRBD2. CDR1 and CDR2 from the germline V gene are MNHEY and SMNVEV (reference sequence). The junction had 16 bases not matched to a gene; V was cut back by 0 bases and J by 9 bases. This CDR3 is built from 19 residues.

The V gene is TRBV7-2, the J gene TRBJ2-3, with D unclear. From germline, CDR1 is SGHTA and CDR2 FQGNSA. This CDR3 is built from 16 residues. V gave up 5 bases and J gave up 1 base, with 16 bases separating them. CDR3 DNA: TGTGCCAGCAGCCAGGTCGTGGCAAGTCGCACAGATACGCAGTATTTT. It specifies CASSQVVASRTDTQYF.

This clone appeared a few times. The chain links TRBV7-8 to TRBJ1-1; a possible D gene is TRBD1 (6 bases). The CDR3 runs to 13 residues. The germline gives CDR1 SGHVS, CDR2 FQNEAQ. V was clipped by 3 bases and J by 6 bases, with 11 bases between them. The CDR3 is CASSFVGGSEAFF. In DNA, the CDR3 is TGTGCCAGCAGCTTTGTGGGGGGCTCTGAAGCTTTCTTT.

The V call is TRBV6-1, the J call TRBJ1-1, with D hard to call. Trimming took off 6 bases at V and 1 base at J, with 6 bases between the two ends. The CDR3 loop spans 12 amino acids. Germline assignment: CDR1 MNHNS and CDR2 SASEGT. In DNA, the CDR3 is TGTGCCAGCAGGATACGGAACACTGAAGCTTTCTTT. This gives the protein CASRIRNTEAFF.

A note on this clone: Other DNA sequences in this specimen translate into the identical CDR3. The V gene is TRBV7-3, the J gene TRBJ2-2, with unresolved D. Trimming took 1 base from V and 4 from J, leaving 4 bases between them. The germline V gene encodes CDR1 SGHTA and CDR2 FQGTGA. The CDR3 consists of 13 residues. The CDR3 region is CASSLNPTGELFF. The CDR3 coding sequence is TGTGCCAGCAGCTTAAATCCCACCGGGGAGCTGTTTTTT.

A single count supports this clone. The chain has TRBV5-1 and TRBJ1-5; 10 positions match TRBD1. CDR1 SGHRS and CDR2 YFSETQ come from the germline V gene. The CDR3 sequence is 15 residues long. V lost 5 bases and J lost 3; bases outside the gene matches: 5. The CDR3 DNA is TGCGCCAGCAGGGCCGGGACAGGGGTCAATCAGCCCCAGCATTTT. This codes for CASRAGTGVNQPQHF.

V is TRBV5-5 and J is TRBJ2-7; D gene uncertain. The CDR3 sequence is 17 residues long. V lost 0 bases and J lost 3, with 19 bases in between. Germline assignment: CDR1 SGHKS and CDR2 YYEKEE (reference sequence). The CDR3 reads CASSLAPSKIISYEQYF. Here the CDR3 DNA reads TGTGCCAGCAGCTTGGCACCGTCCAAAATTATTAGCTACGAGCAGTACTTC.

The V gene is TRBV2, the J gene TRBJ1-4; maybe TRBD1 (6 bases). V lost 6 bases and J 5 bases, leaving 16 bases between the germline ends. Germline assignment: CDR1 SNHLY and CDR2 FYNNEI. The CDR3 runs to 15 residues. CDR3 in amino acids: CASRENRAGNEKLFF. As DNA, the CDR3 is TGTGCCAGCAGGGAAAACAGGGCTGGAAATGAAAAACTGTTTTTT.

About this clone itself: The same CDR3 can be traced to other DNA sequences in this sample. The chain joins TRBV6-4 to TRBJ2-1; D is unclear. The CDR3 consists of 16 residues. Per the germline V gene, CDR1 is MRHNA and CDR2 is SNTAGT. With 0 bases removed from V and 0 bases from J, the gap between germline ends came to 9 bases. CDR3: CASSDSFLSSYNEQFF. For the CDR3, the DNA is TGTGCCAGCAGTGACTCCTTTTTAAGCTCCTACAATGAGCAGTTCTTC.

CDR3 nucleotides: TGTGCCAGCAGCTCCGAGGTCGGCAGTAGCTCCTACGAGCAGTACTTC. Translating it yields CASSSEVGSSSYEQYF. The rearrangement joins TRBV9 to TRBJ2-7; D not resolved. In germline, CDR1 is SGDLS, CDR2 YYNGEE. The V end lost 4 bases, the J end lost 0 bases, and 17 bases lay between the germline ends. The CDR3 loop spans 16 amino acids.

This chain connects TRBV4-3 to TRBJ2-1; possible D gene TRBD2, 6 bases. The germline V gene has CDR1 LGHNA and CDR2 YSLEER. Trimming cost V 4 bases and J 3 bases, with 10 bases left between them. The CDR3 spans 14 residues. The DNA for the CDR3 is TGCGCCAGCAGCCTTCGGGACTTCTACAATGAGCAGTTCTTC. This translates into CASSLRDFYNEQFF.

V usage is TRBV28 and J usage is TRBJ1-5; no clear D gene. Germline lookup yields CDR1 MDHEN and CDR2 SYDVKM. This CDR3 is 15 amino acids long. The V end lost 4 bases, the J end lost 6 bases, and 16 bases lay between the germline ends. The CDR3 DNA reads TGTGCCAGCAGTTCGGGAGGTAAAATTTTTCAGCCCCAGCATTTT. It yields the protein CASSSGGKIFQPQHF.

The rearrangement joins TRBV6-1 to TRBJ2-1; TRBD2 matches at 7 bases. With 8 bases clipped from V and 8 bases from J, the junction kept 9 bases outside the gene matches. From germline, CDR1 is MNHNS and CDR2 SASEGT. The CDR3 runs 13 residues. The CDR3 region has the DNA TGTGCCAGCCGGGGCGGGAGTTTGCATGAGCAGTTCTTC. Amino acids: CASRGGSLHEQFF.

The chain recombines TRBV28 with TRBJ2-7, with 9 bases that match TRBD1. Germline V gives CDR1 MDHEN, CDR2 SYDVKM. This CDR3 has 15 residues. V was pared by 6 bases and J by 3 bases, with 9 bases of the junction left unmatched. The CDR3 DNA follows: TGTGCCAGCAGCCCGCCGGGACAGGGATTCTACGAGCAGTACTTC. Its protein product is CASSPPGQGFYEQYF.

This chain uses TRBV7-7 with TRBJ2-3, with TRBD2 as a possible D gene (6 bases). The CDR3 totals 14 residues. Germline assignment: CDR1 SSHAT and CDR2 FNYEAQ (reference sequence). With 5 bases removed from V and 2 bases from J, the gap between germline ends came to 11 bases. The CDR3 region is CASSRGTYTDTQYF. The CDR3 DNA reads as TGTGCCAGCAGCCGAGGGACTTACACAGATACGCAGTATTTT. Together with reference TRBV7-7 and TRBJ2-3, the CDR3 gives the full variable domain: GAGVSQSPRYKVTKRGQDVTLRCDPISSHATLYWYQQALGQGPEFLTYFNYEAQPDKSGLPSDRFSAERPEGSISTLTIQRTEQRDSAMYRCASSRGTYTDTQYFGPGTRLTVL.

CDR3 sequence (DNA): TGTGCCATCACCGAGGCCCGGACTAGCGGGAGCACAGATACGCAGTATTTT. This codes for CAITEARTSGSTDTQYF. The chain recombines TRBV10-3 with TRBJ2-3; TRBD2 matches at 11 bases. The length of the CDR3 is 17 residues. In germline, CDR1 is ENHRY, CDR2 SYGVKD. V lost 7 bases, J lost 0 bases, and 9 bases stayed unmatched.

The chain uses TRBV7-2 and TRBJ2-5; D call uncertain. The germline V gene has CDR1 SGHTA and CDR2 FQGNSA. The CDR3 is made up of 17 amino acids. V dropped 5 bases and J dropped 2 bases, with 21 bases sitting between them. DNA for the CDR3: TGTGCCAGCAGCCAATGGGGTATCACAGCGTCTCAAGAGACCCAGTACTTC. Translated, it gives CASSQWGITASQETQYF.

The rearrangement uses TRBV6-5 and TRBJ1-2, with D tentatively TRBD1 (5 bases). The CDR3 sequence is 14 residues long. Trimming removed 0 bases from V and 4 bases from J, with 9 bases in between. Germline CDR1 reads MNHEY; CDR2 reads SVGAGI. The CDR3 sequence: CASSYSTVTYGYTF. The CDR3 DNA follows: TGTGCCAGCAGTTACTCGACAGTAACCTATGGCTACACCTTC.

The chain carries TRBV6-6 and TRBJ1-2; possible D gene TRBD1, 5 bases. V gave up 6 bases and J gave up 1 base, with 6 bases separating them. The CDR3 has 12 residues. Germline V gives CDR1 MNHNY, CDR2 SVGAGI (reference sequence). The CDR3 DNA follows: TGTGCCAGCAGGAGGGGTAACTATGGCTACACCTTC. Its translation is CASRRGNYGYTF.

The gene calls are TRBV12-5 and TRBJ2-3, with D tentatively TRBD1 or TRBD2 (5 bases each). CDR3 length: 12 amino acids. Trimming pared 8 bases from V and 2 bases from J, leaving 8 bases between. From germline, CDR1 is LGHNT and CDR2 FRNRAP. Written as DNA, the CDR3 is TGTGCTAGTCAAGGGACCACAGATACGCAGTATTTT. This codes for CASQGTTDTQYF. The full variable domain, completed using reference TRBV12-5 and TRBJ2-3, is DARVTQTPRHKVTEMGQEVTMRCQPILGHNTVFWYRQTMMQGLELLAYFRNRAPLDDSGMPKDRFSAEMPDATLATLKIQPSEPRDSAVYFCASQGTTDTQYFGPGTRLTVL.

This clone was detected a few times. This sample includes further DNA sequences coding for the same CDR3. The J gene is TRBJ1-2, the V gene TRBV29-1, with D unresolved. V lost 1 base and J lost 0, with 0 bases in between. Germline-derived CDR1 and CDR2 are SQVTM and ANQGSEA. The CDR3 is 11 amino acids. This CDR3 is CSVEANYGYTF. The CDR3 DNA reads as TGCAGCGTTGAAGCTAACTATGGCTACACCTTC.

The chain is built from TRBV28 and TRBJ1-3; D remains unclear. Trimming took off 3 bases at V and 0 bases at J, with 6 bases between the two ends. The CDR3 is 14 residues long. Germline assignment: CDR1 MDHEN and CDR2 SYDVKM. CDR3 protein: CASSFSDSGNTIYF. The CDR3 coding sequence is TGTGCCAGCAGTTTCTCGGACTCTGGAAACACCATATATTTT.

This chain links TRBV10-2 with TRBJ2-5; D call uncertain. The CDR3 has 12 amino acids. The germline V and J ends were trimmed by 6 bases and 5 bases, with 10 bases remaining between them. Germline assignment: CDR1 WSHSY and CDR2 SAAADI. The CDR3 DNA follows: TGCGCCAGCAGCGGACCAGAGGAGACCCAGTACTTC. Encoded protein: CASSGPEETQYF.

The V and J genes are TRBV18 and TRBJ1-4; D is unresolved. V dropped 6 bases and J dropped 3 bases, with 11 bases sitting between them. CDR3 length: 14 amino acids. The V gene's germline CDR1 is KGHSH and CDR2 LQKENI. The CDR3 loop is CASSLLGSNEKLFF. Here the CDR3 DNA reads TGTGCCAGCTCCCTCCTAGGGTCTAATGAAAAACTGTTTTTT.